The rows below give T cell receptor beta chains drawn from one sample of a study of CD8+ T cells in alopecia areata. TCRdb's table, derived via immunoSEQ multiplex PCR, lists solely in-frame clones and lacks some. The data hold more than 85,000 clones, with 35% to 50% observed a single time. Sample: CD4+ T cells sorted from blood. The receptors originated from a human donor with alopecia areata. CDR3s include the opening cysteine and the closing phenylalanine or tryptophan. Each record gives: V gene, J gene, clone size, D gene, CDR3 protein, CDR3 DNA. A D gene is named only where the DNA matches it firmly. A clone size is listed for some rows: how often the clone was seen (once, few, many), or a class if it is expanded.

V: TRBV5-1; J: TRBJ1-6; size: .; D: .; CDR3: CASSSTQGDSPLHF; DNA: TGCGCCAGCAGCTCAACCCAGGGTGACTCACCCCTCCACTTT
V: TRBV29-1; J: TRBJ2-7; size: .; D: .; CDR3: CSVAEGGNYEQYF; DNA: TGCAGCGTCGCCGAGGGGGGTAACTACGAGCAGTACTTC
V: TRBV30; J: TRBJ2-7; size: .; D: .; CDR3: CAWSVTALTYEQYF; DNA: TGTGCCTGGAGTGTTACGGCCCTTACCTACGAGCAGTACTTC
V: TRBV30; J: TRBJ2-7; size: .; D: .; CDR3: CAWSVRAGEQYF; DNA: TGTGCCTGGAGTGTGAGGGCGGGCGAGCAGTACTTC
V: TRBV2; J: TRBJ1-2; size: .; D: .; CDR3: CASSREGRGGYTF; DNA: TGTGCCAGCAGCAGAGAGGGGCGCGGTGGCTACACCTTC
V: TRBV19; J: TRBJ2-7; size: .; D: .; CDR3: CASSLRLGPRDEQYF; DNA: TGTGCCAGTAGTTTACGTTTGGGACCGCGCGACGAGCAGTACTTC
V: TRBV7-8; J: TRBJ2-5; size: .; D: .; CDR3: CASTRGGEETQYF; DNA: TGTGCCAGCACTAGAGGGGGTGAAGAGACCCAGTACTTC
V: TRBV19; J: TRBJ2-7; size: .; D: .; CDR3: CASSMGISYEQYF; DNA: TGTGCCAGTAGCATGGGGATTTCGTACGAGCAGTACTTC
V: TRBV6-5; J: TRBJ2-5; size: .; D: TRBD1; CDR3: CASRSGQGAWETQYF; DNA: TGTGCCAGCAGATCCGGACAGGGGGCATGGGAGACCCAGTACTTC
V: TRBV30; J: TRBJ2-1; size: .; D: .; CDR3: CAWSGRSYNEQFF; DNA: TGTGCCTGGAGTGGGCGCTCCTACAATGAGCAGTTCTTC
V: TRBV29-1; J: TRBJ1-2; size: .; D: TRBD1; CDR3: CSALTGEAYGYTF; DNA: TGCAGCGCTCTGACAGGGGAGGCCTATGGCTACACCTTC
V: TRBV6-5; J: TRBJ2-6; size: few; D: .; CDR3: CASAQGTRGANVLTF; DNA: TGTGCCAGTGCACAGGGAACGCGGGGGGCCAACGTCCTGACTTTC
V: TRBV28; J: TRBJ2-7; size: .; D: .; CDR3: CASMSGLGYEQYF; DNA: TGTGCCAGCATGTCCGGCTTGGGGTACGAGCAGTACTTC
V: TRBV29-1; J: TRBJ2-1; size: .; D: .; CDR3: CSVGRRWSSYNEQFF; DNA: TGCAGCGTTGGCCGCCGATGGAGCTCCTACAATGAGCAGTTCTTC
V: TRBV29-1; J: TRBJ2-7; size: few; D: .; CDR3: CSVEALGGSEQYF; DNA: TGCAGCGTTGAAGCTCTGGGGGGTTCCGAGCAGTACTTC
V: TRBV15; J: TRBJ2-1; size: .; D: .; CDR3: CATSRGDSLDRGEQFF; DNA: TGTGCCACCAGCAGAGGAGACTCCCTAGATCGTGGTGAGCAGTTCTTC
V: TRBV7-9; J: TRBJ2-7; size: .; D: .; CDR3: CASSLVRQNSYEQYF; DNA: TGTGCCAGCAGCTTAGTCCGTCAGAACTCCTACGAGCAGTACTTC
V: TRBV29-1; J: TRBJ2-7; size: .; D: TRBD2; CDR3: CSVDVSGGGSGEQYF; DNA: TGCAGCGTTGATGTTAGCGGCGGGGGGTCTGGCGAGCAGTACTTC
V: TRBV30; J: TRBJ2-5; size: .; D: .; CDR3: CAWSPGSQETQYF; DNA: TGTGCCTGGAGTCCTGGGAGCCAAGAGACCCAGTACTTC
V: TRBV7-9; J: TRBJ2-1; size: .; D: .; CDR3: CASRPREQFF; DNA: TGTGCCAGTCGACCCAGGGAGCAGTTCTTC
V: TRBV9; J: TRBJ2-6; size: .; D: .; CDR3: CASSQSPSGANVLTF; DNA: TGTGCCAGCAGTCAAAGCCCCTCTGGGGCCAACGTCCTGACTTTC
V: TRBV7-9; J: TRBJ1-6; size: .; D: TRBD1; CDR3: CASSLIAQGASPLHF; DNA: TGTGCCAGCAGCTTAATCGCACAGGGGGCTTCACCCCTCCACTTT
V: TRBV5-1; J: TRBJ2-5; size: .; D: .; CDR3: CASSPPVEETQYF; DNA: TGCGCCAGCAGCCCCCCTGTGGAGGAGACCCAGTACTTC
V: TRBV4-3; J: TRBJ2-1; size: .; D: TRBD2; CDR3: CASSQEGLAGGYEQFF; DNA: TGCGCCAGCAGCCAAGAAGGACTAGCGGGAGGCTATGAGCAGTTCTTC
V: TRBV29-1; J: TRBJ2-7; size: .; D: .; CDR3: CSVRAGSSYEQYF; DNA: TGCAGCGTGAGGGCGGGGAGCTCCTACGAGCAGTACTTC
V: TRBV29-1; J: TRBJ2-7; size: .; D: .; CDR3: CSVEQSYEQYF; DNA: TGCAGCGTTGAACAGTCCTACGAGCAGTACTTC
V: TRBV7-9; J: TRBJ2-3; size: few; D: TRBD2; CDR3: CAIETSGPTDTQYF; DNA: TGTGCCATCGAAACTAGCGGCCCCACAGATACGCAGTATTTT
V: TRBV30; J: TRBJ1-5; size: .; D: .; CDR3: CASSRGSNQPQHF; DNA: TGTGCCTCTTCTCGGGGGAGCAATCAGCCCCAGCATTTT
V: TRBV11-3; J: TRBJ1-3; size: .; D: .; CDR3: CASSIGQAGNTIYF; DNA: TGTGCCAGCAGCATTGGACAAGCTGGAAACACCATATATTTT
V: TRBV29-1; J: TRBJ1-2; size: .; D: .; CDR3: CSVPRAVGYTF; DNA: TGCAGCGTCCCCCGGGCCGTCGGCTACACCTTC
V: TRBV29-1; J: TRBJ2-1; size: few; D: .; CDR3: CSVVREYNEQFF; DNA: TGCAGCGTTGTGAGGGAGTACAATGAGCAGTTCTTC
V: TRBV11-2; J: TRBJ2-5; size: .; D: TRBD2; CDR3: CASSPGLAGLETQYF; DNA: TGTGCCAGCAGCCCAGGACTAGCGGGACTAGAGACCCAGTACTTC
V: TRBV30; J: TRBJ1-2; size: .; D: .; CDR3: CAWTPSRDYGYTF; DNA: TGTGCCTGGACCCCCTCGAGGGACTATGGCTACACCTTC
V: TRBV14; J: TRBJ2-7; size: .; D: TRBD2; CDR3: CASSHSDSGRSYEQYF; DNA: TGTGCCAGCAGCCATTCGGATAGCGGGAGGAGTTACGAGCAGTACTTC
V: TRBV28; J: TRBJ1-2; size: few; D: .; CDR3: CASSFSGSVGYTF; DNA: TGTGCCAGCAGTTTCTCCGGGTCGGTAGGCTACACCTTC
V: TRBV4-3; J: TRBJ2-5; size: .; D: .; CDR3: CASSQDHQGWETQYF; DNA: TGCGCCAGCAGCCAAGATCATCAAGGTTGGGAGACCCAGTACTTC
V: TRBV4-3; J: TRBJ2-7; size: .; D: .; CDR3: CASSRTVEQYF; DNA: TGCGCCAGCAGTCGGACGGTTGAGCAGTACTTC
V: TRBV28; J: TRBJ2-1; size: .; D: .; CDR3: CASSFFPSFGEQFF; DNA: TGTGCCAGCAGTTTTTTCCCCTCCTTCGGTGAGCAGTTCTTC
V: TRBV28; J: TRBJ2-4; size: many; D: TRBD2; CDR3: CASSFLAGGRNIQYF; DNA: TGTGCCAGCAGTTTCTTAGCGGGGGGGCGGAACATTCAGTACTTC
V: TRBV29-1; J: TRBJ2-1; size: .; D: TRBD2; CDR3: CSKKRGVYNEQFF; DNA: TGCAGCAAAAAGCGGGGGGTGTACAATGAGCAGTTCTTC